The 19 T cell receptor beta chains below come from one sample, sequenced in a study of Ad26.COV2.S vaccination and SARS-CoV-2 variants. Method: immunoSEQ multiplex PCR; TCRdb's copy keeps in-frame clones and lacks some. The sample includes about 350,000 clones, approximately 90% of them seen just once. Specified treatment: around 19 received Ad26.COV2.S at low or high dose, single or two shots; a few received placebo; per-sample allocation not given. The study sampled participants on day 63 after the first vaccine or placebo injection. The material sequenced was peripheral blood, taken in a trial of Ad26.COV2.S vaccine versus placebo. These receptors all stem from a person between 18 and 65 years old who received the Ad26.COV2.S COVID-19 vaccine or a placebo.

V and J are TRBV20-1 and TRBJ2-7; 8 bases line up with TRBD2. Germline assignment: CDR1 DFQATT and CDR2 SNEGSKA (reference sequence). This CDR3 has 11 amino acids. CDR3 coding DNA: TGCGGTAGCGGGGCCCCTTTTGAGCAGTACTTC. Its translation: CGSGAPFEQYF.

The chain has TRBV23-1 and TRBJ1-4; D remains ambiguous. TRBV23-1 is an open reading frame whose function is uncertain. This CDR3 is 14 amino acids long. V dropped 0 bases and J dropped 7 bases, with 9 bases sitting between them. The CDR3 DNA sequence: TGCGCCAGCAGTCAATCGCGGTCGGGTGAAAAACTGTTTTTT. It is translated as CASSQSRSGEKLFF.

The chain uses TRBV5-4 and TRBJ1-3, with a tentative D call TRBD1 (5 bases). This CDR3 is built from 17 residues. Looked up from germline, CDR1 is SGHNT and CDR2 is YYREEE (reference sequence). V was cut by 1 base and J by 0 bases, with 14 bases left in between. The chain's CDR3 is CASSLNGGGSSGNTIYF. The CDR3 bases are TGTGCCAGCAGCTTGAATGGTGGGGGGAGCTCTGGAAACACCATATATTTT.

CDR3 in amino acids: CASSLKGRGQPQHF. The CDR3 DNA reads TGTGCCAGCAGTTTGAAGGGACGCGGGCAGCCCCAGCATTTT. The chain is built from TRBV27 and TRBJ1-5, with D possibly matching TRBD1 (5 bases). Trimming took 3 bases from V and 7 from J, leaving 13 bases between them. Per germline, CDR1 MNHEY and CDR2 SMNVEV (reference sequence). CDR3 length: 14 residues.

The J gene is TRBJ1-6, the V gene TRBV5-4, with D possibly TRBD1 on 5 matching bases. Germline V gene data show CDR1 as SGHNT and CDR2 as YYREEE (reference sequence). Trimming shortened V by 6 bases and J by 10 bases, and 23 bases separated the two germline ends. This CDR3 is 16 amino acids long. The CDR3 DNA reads TGTGCCAGCAAACTGGGGGGGAACGCAGCCGGATCACCCCTCCACTTT. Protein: CASKLGGNAAGSPLHF. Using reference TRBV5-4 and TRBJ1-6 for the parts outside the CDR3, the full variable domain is ETGVTQSPTHLIKTRGQQVTLRCSSQSGHNTVSWYQQALGQGPQFIFQYYREEENGRGNFPPRFSGLQFPNYSSELNVNALELDDSALYLCASKLGGNAAGSPLHFGNGTRLTVT.

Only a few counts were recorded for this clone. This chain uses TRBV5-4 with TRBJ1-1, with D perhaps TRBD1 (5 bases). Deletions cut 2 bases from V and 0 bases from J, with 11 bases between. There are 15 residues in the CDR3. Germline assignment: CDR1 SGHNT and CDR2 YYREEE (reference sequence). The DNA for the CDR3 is TGTGCCAGCAGCTTTAGGGGCCCGATGAACACTGAAGCTTTCTTT. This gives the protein CASSFRGPMNTEAFF.

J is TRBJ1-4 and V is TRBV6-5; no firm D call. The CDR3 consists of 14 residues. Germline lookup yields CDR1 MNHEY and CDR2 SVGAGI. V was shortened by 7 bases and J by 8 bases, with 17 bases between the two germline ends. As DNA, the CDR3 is TGTGCCAGCACCTCAACTGGCTTGGTAGAAAAACTGTTTTTT. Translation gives CASTSTGLVEKLFF.

DNA of the CDR3: TGTGCCAGCAGTGCGATCGGGACAACACATGATCAGCCCCAGCATTTT. Amino acids: CASSAIGTTHDQPQHF. The chain recombines TRBV28 with TRBJ1-5, with D perhaps matching TRBD1 (6 bases). Trimming removed 5 bases from V and 5 bases from J, with 19 bases in between. The CDR3 extends over 16 amino acids. CDR1 MDHEN and CDR2 SYDVKM come from the germline V gene.

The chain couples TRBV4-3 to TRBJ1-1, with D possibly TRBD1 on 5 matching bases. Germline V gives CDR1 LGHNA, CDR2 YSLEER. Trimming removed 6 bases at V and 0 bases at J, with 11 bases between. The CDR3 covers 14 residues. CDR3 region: CASRLGPVNTEAFF. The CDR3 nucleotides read TGCGCCAGCAGATTGGGACCGGTGAACACTGAAGCTTTCTTT.

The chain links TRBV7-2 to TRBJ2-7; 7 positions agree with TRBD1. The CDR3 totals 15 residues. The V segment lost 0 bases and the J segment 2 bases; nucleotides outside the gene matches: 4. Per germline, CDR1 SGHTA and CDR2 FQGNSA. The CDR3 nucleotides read TGTGCCAGCAGCTTAGCTCCAGGGGGAACCTACGAGCAGTACTTC. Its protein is CASSLAPGGTYEQYF.

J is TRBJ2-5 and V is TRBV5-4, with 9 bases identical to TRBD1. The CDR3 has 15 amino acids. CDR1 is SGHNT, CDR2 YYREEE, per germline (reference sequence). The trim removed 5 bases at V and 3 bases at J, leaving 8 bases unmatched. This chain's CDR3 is CASSHRDREEETQYF. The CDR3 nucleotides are TGTGCCAGCAGTCACCGGGACAGGGAGGAAGAGACCCAGTACTTC.

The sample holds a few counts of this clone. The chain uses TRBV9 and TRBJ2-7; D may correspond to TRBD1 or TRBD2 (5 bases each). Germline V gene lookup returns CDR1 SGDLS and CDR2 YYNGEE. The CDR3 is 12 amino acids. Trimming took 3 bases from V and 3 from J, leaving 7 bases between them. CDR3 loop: CASSGDGYEQYF. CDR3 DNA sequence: TGTGCCAGCAGCGGGGACGGCTACGAGCAGTACTTC.

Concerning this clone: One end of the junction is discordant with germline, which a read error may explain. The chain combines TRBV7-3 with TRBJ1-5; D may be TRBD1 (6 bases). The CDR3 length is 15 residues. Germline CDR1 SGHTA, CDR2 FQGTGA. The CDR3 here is CASSLTGNSDQPQHF. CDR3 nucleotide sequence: TGTGCCAGCAGCCTCACAGGGAATAGCGATCAGCCCCAGCATTTT.

DNA of the CDR3: TGTGCCACCAGTGATTTCGACGGGCAGGGAGATACGCAGTATTTT. The encoded protein is CATSDFDGQGDTQYF. This chain links TRBV24-1 with TRBJ2-3, with D perhaps matching TRBD1 (5 bases). Germline loops: CDR1 KGHDR, CDR2 SFDVKD. The ends were cut back, 1 base at V and 5 bases at J, with 12 bases in the middle. This CDR3 has 15 amino acids.

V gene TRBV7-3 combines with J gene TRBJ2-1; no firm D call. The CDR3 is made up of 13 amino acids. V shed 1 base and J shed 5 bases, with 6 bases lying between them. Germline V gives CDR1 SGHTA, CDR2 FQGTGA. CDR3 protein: CASSLSMDNEQFF. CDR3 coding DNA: TGTGCCAGCAGCTTAAGTATGGACAATGAGCAGTTCTTC.

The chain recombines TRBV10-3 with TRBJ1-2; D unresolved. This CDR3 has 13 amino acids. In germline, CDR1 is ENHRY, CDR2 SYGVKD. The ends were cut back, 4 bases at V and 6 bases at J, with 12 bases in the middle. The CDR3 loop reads CAISGGQEDGYTF. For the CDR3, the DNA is TGTGCCATCAGTGGTGGCCAGGAAGATGGCTACACCTTC.

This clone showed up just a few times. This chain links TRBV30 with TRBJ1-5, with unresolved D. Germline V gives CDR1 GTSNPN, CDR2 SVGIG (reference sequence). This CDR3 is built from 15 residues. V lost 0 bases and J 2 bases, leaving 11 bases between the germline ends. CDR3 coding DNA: TGTGCCTGGAGTGTCGAGTTGGTGGGCAATCAGCCCCAGCATTTT. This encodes CAWSVELVGNQPQHF.

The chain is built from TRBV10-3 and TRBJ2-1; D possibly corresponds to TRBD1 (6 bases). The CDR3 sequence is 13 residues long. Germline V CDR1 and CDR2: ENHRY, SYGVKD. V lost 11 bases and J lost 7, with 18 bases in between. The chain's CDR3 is CAVQGSATNEQFF. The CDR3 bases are TGTGCCGTTCAGGGGAGCGCTACTAATGAGCAGTTCTTC.

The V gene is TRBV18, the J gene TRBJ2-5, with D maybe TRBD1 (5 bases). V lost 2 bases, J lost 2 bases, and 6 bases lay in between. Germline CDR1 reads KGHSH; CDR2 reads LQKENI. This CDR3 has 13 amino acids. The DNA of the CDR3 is TGTGCCAGCTCACCAACAGGTCAAGAGACCCAGTACTTC. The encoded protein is CASSPTGQETQYF.